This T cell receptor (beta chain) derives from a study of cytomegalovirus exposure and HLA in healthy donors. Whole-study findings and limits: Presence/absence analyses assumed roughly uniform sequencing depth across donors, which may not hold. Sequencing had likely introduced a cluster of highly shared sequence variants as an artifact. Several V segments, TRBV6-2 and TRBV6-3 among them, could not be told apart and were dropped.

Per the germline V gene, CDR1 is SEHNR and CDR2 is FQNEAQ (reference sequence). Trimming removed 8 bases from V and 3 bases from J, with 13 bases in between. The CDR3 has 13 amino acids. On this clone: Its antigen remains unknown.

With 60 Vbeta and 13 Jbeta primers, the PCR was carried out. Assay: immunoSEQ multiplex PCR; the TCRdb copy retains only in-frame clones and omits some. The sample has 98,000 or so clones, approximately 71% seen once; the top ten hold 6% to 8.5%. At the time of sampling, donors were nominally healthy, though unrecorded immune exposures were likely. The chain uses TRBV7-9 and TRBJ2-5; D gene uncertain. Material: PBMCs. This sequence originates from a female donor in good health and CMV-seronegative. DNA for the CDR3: TGTGCCAGCCATTTTGGCCAGAAAGAGACCCAGTACTTC. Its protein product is CASHFGQKETQYF.